Below, 27 T cell receptor beta chains from the same sample are listed, as sequenced in a study of T cells in Graves' hyperthyroidism and ophthalmopathy (dated by TCRdb to between 2018 and 2020). Library construction relied on multiplex PCR. Instrument on record: Illumina HiSeq 2000. The TCR beta CDR3 regions were amplified from the RNA transcripts. The first round of RT-PCR for the TCR CDR3 was performed with the HTBI primer set and the Qiagen OneStep RT-PCR kit. TCRdb redid the processing of the public reads, applying fastp at Q25 and MiXCR, and retained in-frame beta chains. One record per CDR3 amino acid sequence lists the most common genes and DNA. The sample yields over 300,000 distinct CDR3 sequences; 14% were counted once. Roughly 9.6% of the sample comes from the top ten. The specimen sequenced was blood. Every receptor here comes from a woman aged 60-70 years with Graves' hyperthyroidism.

The chain couples TRBV20-1 to TRBJ1-6; possible D gene TRBD1, 6 bases. This CDR3 comprises 15 residues. Trimming took 0 bases from V and 9 from J, leaving 15 bases between them. Germline V CDR1 and CDR2: DFQATT, SNEGSKA (reference sequence). As DNA, the CDR3 is TGCAGTGCTAGAGAGATAGGGGGAGTGGGTTCACCCCTCCACTTT. It is translated as CSAREIGGVGSPLHF.

This chain connects TRBV4-1 to TRBJ1-2; possible D gene TRBD1, 5 bases. V lost 5 bases and J lost 8, with 12 bases in between. The CDR3 contains 12 residues. From germline, CDR1 is MGHRA and CDR2 YSYEKL. The CDR3 nucleotides read TGCGCCAGCAGCGCGACAGCGAGAGGCTACACCTTC. It encodes CASSATARGYTF.

At least ten counts were recorded for this clonotype. The chain has TRBV7-2 and TRBJ2-7; a weak D match, TRBD1 (6 bases). This CDR3 region has 13 residues. V gave up 3 bases and J gave up 2 bases, with 8 bases separating them. The V gene's germline CDR1 is SGHTA and CDR2 FQGNSA. CDR3 region: CASSFRGPYEQYF. CDR3 DNA sequence: TGTGCCAGCAGCTTCAGGGGCCCCTACGAGCAGTACTTC. The full variable domain, completed using reference TRBV7-2 and TRBJ2-7, is GAGVSQSPSNKVTEKGKDVELRCDPISGHTALYWYRQSLGQGLEFLIYFQGNSAPDKSGLPSDRFSAERTGGSVSTLTIQRTQQEDSAVYLCASSFRGPYEQYFGPGTRLTVT.

This clonotype was counted between two and nine times. The chain uses TRBV29-1 and TRBJ2-7, with 8 bases matching TRBD1. The CDR3 spans 12 residues. The V and J ends lost 5 bases and 3 bases, in that order; junction bases with no gene match: 3. Per germline, CDR1 SQVTM and CDR2 ANQGSEA. The CDR3 bases are TGCAGCGTTCTGGGACAGGACTACGAGCAGTACTTC. It specifies CSVLGQDYEQYF.

The V gene is TRBV28, the J gene TRBJ2-2; 7 bases align to TRBD1. CDR3 length: 14 residues. V gave up 7 bases and J gave up 2 bases; unmatched junction bases: 4. Per the germline V gene, CDR1 is MDHEN and CDR2 is SYDVKM. The CDR3 loop reads CASKSGGNTGELFF. The CDR3 DNA is TGTGCCAGCAAGTCAGGGGGTAACACCGGGGAGCTGTTTTTT.

The V and J genes are TRBV7-9 and TRBJ2-3; D possibly corresponds to TRBD2 (5 bases). CDR3 length: 16 residues. Trimming took 5 bases from V and 2 from J, leaving 17 bases between them. In germline, CDR1 is SEHNR, CDR2 FQNEAQ (reference sequence). Here the CDR3 DNA reads TGTGCCAGCAGCCCAAGGTTCGGAGGACTCACAGATACGCAGTATTTT. Residues: CASSPRFGGLTDTQYF.

V usage is TRBV5-8 and J usage is TRBJ1-6; D ambiguous. Germline CDR1 and CDR2: SGHTS and YDEGEE. The CDR3 runs 15 residues. The germline V and J ends were trimmed by 3 bases and 6 bases, with 13 bases remaining between them. DNA for the CDR3: TGTGCCAGCAGCTCATCCCGTTGGCCTAATTCACCCCTCCACTTT. Its translation: CASSSSRWPNSPLHF.

The sample holds a few counts of this clonotype. This chain connects TRBV12-3 or TRBV12-4 to TRBJ2-2; D gene ambiguous. V lost 6 bases to trimming and J lost 6 bases, with 8 bases between them. The CDR3 is 12 amino acids. The CDR3 bases are TGTGCCAGCAGGTCAATTGCCGGGGAGCTGTTTTTT. Translation: CASRSIAGELFF.

Many counts were recorded for this clonotype. This rearrangement joins TRBV12-3 or TRBV12-4 to TRBJ1-4; no clear D. The V end lost 5 bases, the J end lost 8 bases, and 6 bases lay between the germline ends. The CDR3 consists of 11 residues. CDR3 DNA: TGTGCCAGCAGTGTGGGGGAAAAACTGTTTTTT. Protein product: CASSVGEKLFF.

In its sample, this clonotype was seen a few times. Relative to the germline gene, one junction end is altered; a read error may explain this. The V gene is TRBV28, the J gene TRBJ1-2; D is unclear. Germline loops: CDR1 MDHEN, CDR2 SYDVKM. CDR3 length: 11 residues. The CDR3 protein is CASSHRRATAF. The CDR3 nucleotides read TGTGCCAGCAGTCATAGACGGGCCACGGCCTTC.

This clonotype was picked up a small number of times. The gene calls are TRBV28 and TRBJ2-2, with 7 bases fitting TRBD2. The CDR3 has 15 residues. J gave up 13 bases and V 3 bases, and 14 bases lay outside the gene matches. Germline CDR1 and CDR2: MDHEN and SYDVKM. For the CDR3, the DNA is TGTGCCAGCAGTTTTTGGGATGGCGGGAGAGGCGGGCTGTTTTTT. This gives the protein CASSFWDGGRGGLFF.

The rearrangement links TRBV6-2 or TRBV6-3 to TRBJ2-1; 11 bases line up with TRBD2. Germline loops: CDR1 MNHEY, CDR2 SVGEGT. The J segment lost 10 bases and the V segment lost 6 bases, leaving 8 bases of the junction unmatched. The CDR3 spans 14 residues. DNA for the CDR3: TGTGCCAGCAGGGAAACCGGGACTAGCGGAGAGCAGTTCTTC. This gives the protein CASRETGTSGEQFF.

This clonotype was observed at least ten times. CDR3 sequence reads: CASSLVTGPQHF. CDR3 DNA: TGTGCCAGCAGTTTAGTTACCGGGCCCCAGCATTTT. The gene calls are TRBV12-3 or TRBV12-4 and TRBJ1-5; no firm D call. This CDR3 has 12 amino acids. V shed 1 base and J shed 9 bases, with 7 bases lying between them.

In its sample, this clonotype was seen a few times. The rearrangement joins TRBV20-1 to TRBJ1-3; 8 nucleotides align to TRBD1. Trimming cost V 5 bases and J 4 bases; bases outside gene matches: 13. The CDR3 extends over 16 amino acids. CDR1 is DFQATT, CDR2 SNEGSKA, per germline (reference sequence). The CDR3, as DNA: TGCAGTGCTCTAATGACAGGGGTTCGTTCCGGAAACACCATATATTTT. Its protein is CSALMTGVRSGNTIYF.

This clonotype was seen more than once but under ten times. A clone one base away is much larger, so this may be a read error. This chain connects TRBV12-3 or TRBV12-4 to TRBJ1-1, with 7 bases that match TRBD1. The CDR3 spans 15 residues. Unmatched junction bases numbered 9, after V lost 5 bases and J lost 3 bases. CDR3 sequence reads: CASSVVPRGDTEAFF. The CDR3 DNA reads TGTGCCAGCAGTGTCGTGCCCAGGGGGGACACTGAAGCTTTCTTT.

The chain uses TRBV10-2 and TRBJ2-3; 8 bases map to TRBD1. The V segment lost 8 bases and the J segment 0 bases; nucleotides outside the gene matches: 4. The CDR3 has 14 amino acids. The germline gives CDR1 WSHSY, CDR2 SAAADI. Here the CDR3 DNA reads TGCGCCAGCGACAGGGGCGGGAGCACAGATACGCAGTATTTT. Protein sequence: CASDRGGSTDTQYF.

This clonotype was recorded at least ten times. The chain recombines TRBV5-1 with TRBJ2-5; unclear D gene. V was shortened by 0 bases and J by 3 bases, with 6 bases between the two germline ends. The CDR3 consists of 13 residues. Germline CDR1 SGHRS, CDR2 YFSETQ. CDR3 sequence: CASSLEAEETQYF. The CDR3 region has the DNA TGCGCCAGCAGCTTGGAGGCGGAAGAGACCCAGTACTTC. Using reference TRBV5-1 and TRBJ2-5 for the parts outside the CDR3, the full variable domain is KAGVTQTPRYLIKTRGQQVTLSCSPISGHRSVSWYQQTPGQGLQFLFEYFSETQRNKGNFPGRFSGRQFSNSRSEMNVSTLELGDSALYLCASSLEAEETQYFGPGTRLLVL.

This clonotype was seen only a few times. The CDR3 DNA sequence: TGTGCCAGCTCACAGCCTAGCGTCTCCTACGAGCAGTACTTC. It yields the protein CASSQPSVSYEQYF. The chain is built from TRBV18 and TRBJ2-7, with D perhaps TRBD2 (6 bases). This CDR3 region has 14 residues. Germline CDR1 reads KGHSH; CDR2 reads LQKENI. Trimming took 4 bases from V and 0 from J, leaving 10 bases between them.

This clonotype was recorded at least ten times. This chain joins TRBV19 and TRBJ1-1; D possibly corresponds to TRBD1 (5 bases). V was pared by 5 bases and J by 0 bases, with 10 bases between. The germline V gene encodes CDR1 LNHDA and CDR2 SQIVND (reference sequence). The CDR3 covers 14 residues. The CDR3 is CASSFEGLNTEAFF. CDR3 bases: TGTGCCAGTAGTTTCGAGGGACTGAACACTGAAGCTTTCTTT.

This clonotype was seen many times. The chain is built from TRBV10-3 and TRBJ2-7; TRBD2 agrees at 9 bases. The CDR3 extends over 13 amino acids. Germline trimming cut 3 bases from V and 4 bases from J; bases unmatched to any gene: 1. Germline loops: CDR1 ENHRY, CDR2 SYGVKD. The CDR3 protein is CAISDSGSYEQYF. Written as DNA, the CDR3 is TGTGCCATCAGTGATAGCGGGAGTTACGAGCAGTACTTC.

This clonotype has only a few counts. The chain joins TRBV5-1 to TRBJ2-7; 11 nucleotides agree with TRBD2. Germline V gives CDR1 SGHRS, CDR2 YFSETQ. Trimming took 0 bases from V and 5 from J; bases not matched to a gene: 7. The CDR3 runs to 16 residues. The CDR3 here is CASSLGLAGTGNEQYF. The CDR3 coding sequence is TGCGCCAGCAGCTTGGGACTAGCGGGGACCGGCAACGAGCAGTACTTC.

V is TRBV18 and J is TRBJ1-5; D possibly corresponds to TRBD1 (5 bases). Germline CDR1 is KGHSH and CDR2 is LQKENI. This CDR3 has 15 residues. Trimming removed 6 bases from V and 0 bases from J, with 12 bases in between. CDR3 bases: TGTGCCAGCTCTGGGACCTGGAATAGCAATCAGCCCCAGCATTTT. Protein product: CASSGTWNSNQPQHF.

This clonotype was found many times. The chain joins TRBV5-1 to TRBJ1-1, with D tentatively TRBD1 (5 bases). Per the germline V gene, CDR1 is SGHRS and CDR2 is YFSETQ. The CDR3 is made up of 14 amino acids. V lost 1 base to trimming and J lost 1 base, with 8 bases between them. The CDR3 loop reads CASSLFGANTEAFF. For the CDR3, the DNA is TGCGCCAGCAGCTTGTTTGGGGCGAACACTGAAGCTTTCTTT.

This clonotype was seen repeatedly, ten times or more. The DNA of the CDR3 is TGTGCCAGCAGGGTGACTAGCGCCTACAATGAGCAGTTCTTC. Translated, it gives CASRVTSAYNEQFF. This chain connects TRBV2 to TRBJ2-1; 8 bases are shared with TRBD2. With 6 bases clipped from V and 2 bases from J, the junction kept 3 bases outside the gene matches. CDR1 is SNHLY and CDR2 is FYNNEI in the germline V gene. CDR3 size: 14 residues.

This clonotype was counted ten times or more. The chain couples TRBV18 to TRBJ1-1, with D possibly TRBD1 on 5 matching bases. The V gene's germline CDR1 is KGHSH and CDR2 LQKENI. V was trimmed by 2 bases and J by 7 bases, leaving 11 bases between them. CDR3 length equals 13 residues. The CDR3 DNA is TGTGCCAGCTCACCAATGGGGGGGATTGAAGCTTTCTTT. It is translated as CASSPMGGIEAFF.

This sequence joins TRBV7-9 and TRBJ1-2, with D maybe TRBD1 (5 bases). Per germline, CDR1 SEHNR and CDR2 FQNEAQ (reference sequence). V lost 5 bases, J lost 8 bases, and 15 bases lay in between. The CDR3 is 13 amino acids. CDR3 DNA sequence: TGTGCCAGCAGCCCCTCGGGGGGTGGCGGCTACACCTTC. This codes for CASSPSGGGGYTF. The entire variable domain, with the rest obtained from reference TRBV7-9 and TRBJ1-2, is as follows: DTGVSQNPRHKITKRGQNVTFRCDPISEHNRLYWYRQTLGQGPEFLTYFQNEAQLEKSRLLSDRFSAERPKGSFSTLEIQRTEQGDSAMYLCASSPSGGGGYTFGSGTRLTVV.

This clonotype was detected many times. The rearrangement uses TRBV24-1 and TRBJ2-5; D is perhaps TRBD2 (6 bases). The CDR3 covers 15 residues. The V and J ends lost 4 bases and 3 bases respectively, with 14 bases between them. Germline V gene sequence: CDR1 KGHDR, CDR2 SFDVKD. CDR3 DNA sequence: TGTGCCACCAGTGACCCCCGGGACTGGGAAGAGACCCAGTACTTC. It is translated as CATSDPRDWEETQYF.